These 7 T cell receptor beta chains share one sample of origin, sequenced in a study of control samples from healthy donors and cancer patients. Assay: immunoSEQ multiplex PCR; the TCRdb copy retains only in-frame clones and omits some. This sample has approximately 79,000 clones; approximately 90% occur once, and the top ten carry 7.2%. The sample comprised blood. The receptors were sampled from a man aged 45-60 years in good health.

The chain is built from TRBV7-2 and TRBJ2-1; 8 nucleotides agree with TRBD2. The J segment lost 3 bases and the V segment lost 5 bases, leaving 6 bases of the junction unmatched. This CDR3 comprises 15 residues. Germline CDR1 reads SGHTA; CDR2 reads FQGNSA. In DNA form, the CDR3 reads TGTGCCAGCAGCCGCGATCTAGCGGGCTACAATGAGCAGTTCTTC. Protein sequence: CASSRDLAGYNEQFF.

The chain links TRBV18 to TRBJ1-6; D ambiguous. Germline CDR1 reads KGHSH; CDR2 reads LQKENI. V lost 6 bases to trimming and J lost 0 bases, with 12 bases between them. There are 16 residues in the CDR3. The CDR3 nucleotides read TGTGCCAGCTCGTCGGATGCGGGCTCCTATAATTCACCCCTCCACTTT. This translates into CASSSDAGSYNSPLHF. The variable domain in full, with the rest retrieved from reference TRBV18 and TRBJ1-6, is NAGVMQNPRHLVRRRGQEARLRCSPMKGHSHVYWYRQLPEEGLKFMVYLQKENIIDESGMPKERFSAEFPKEGPSILRIQQVVRGDSAAYFCASSSDAGSYNSPLHFGNGTRLTVT.

The chain couples TRBV6-2 or TRBV6-3 to TRBJ1-6; D unclear. This CDR3 contains 16 residues. Trimming left V 3 bases short and J 7 bases short, with 16 bases between. Per germline, CDR1 MNHEY and CDR2 SVGEGT. The CDR3 coding sequence is TGTGCCAGCAGTTATGGACTCATCGGTCGAAATTCACCCCTCCACTTT. Translated: CASSYGLIGRNSPLHF.

The rearrangement uses TRBV5-4 and TRBJ1-2, with no clear D. CDR1 SGHNT and CDR2 YYREEE come from the germline V gene (reference sequence). Deletions cut 0 bases from V and 8 bases from J, with 11 bases between. This CDR3 region has 13 residues. CDR3 nucleotide sequence: TGTGCCAGCAGCTTGGAGGAATTTAGCGGCTACACCTTC. Translation gives CASSLEEFSGYTF.

The chain carries TRBV7-9 and TRBJ2-2; TRBD1 aligns across 10 bases. This CDR3 comprises 14 residues. Losses at the gene ends were 10 bases for V and 4 bases for J; bases not matched to a gene: 6. Germline V CDR1 and CDR2: SEHNR, FQNEAQ (reference sequence). The CDR3 loop is CATLGQGGTGELFF. CDR3 sequence (DNA): TGTGCCACCCTCGGACAGGGGGGCACCGGGGAGCTGTTTTTT.

The rearrangement uses TRBV9 and TRBJ1-1; D gene ambiguous. This CDR3 has 16 amino acids. V was cut by 0 bases and J by 1 base, with 13 bases left in between. The V gene's germline CDR1 is SGDLS and CDR2 YYNGEE. The CDR3 sequence is CASSVDLMRGNTEAFF. DNA of the CDR3: TGTGCCAGCAGCGTAGATTTAATGAGAGGGAACACTGAAGCTTTCTTT.

This chain links TRBV19 with TRBJ1-2; tentatively, D is TRBD1 (6 bases). The CDR3 has 16 amino acids. V was pared by 3 bases and J by 4 bases, with 18 bases between. From germline, CDR1 is LNHDA and CDR2 SQIVND (reference sequence). The CDR3 nucleotides are TGTGCCAGTAGTATCCACCAAGGGGGGGAAGGCTATGGCTACACCTTC. Translating it yields CASSIHQGGEGYGYTF. Variable domain in full (rest from reference TRBV19 and TRBJ1-2): DGGITQSPKYLFRKEGQNVTLSCEQNLNHDAMYWYRQDPGQGLRLIYYSQIVNDFQKGDIAEGYSVSREKKESFPLTVTSAQKNPTAFYLCASSIHQGGEGYGYTFGSGTRLTVV.